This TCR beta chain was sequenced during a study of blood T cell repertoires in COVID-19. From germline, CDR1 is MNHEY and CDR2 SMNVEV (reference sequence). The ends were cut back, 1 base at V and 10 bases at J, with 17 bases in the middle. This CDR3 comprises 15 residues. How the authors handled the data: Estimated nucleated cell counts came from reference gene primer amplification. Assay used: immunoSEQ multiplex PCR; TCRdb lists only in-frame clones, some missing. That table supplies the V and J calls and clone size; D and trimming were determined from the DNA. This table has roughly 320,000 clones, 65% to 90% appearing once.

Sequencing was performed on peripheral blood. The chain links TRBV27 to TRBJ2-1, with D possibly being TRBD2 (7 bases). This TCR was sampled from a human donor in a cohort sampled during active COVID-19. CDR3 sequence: CASSLLAGARAEQFF. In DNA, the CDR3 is TGTGCCAGCAGTTTATTGGCGGGGGCCCGTGCGGAGCAGTTCTTC.